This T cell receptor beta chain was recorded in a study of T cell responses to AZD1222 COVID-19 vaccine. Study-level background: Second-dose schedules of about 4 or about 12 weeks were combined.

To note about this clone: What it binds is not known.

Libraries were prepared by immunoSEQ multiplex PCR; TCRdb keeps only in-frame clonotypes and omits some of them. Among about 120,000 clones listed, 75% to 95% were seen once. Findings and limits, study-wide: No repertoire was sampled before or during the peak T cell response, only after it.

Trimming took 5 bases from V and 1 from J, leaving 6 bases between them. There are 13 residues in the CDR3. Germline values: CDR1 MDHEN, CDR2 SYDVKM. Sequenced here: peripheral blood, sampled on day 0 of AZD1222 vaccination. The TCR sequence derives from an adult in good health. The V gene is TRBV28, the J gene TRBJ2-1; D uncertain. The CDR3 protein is CASSLGSYNEQFF. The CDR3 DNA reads TGTGCCAGCAGTCTAGGATCCTACAATGAGCAGTTCTTC.